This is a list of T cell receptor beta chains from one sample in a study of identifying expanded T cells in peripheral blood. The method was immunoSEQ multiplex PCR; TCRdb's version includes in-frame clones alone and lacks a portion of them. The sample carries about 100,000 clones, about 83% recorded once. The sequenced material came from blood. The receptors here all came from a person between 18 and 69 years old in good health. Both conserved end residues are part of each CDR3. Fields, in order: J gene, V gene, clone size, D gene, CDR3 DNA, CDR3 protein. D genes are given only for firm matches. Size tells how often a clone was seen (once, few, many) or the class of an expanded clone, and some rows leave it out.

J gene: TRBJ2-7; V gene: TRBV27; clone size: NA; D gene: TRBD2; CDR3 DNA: TGTGCCAGCAGTTTCCACCCCGATATCGCGCGGGGGACCTCCTACGAGCAGTACTTC; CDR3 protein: CASSFHPDIARGTSYEQYF
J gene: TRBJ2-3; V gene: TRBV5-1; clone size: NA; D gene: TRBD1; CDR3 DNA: TGCGCCAGCAGCCTAGGACAGGGGAGGGATACGCAGTATTTT; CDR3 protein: CASSLGQGRDTQYF
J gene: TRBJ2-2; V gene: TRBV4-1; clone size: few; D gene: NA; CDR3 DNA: TGCGCCAGCAGCCAAGGACCCATGAACACCGGGGAGCTGTTTTTT; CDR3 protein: CASSQGPMNTGELFF
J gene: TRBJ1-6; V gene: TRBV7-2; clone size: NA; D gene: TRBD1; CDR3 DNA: TGTGCCAGCAGCTCACAGGGACAGGGGTTGCCCCTCCACTTT; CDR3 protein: CASSSQGQGLPLHF
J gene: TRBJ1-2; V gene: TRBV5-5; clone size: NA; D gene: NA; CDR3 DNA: TGTGCCAGCAGCTGGGAGGGCAGGTATCCCTATGGCTACACCTTC; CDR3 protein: CASSWEGRYPYGYTF
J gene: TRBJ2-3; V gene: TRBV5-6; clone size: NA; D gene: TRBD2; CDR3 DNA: TGTGCCAGCAGCTTCGGAGCGGGGGGGCGAAATACGCAGTATTTT; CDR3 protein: CASSFGAGGRNTQYF
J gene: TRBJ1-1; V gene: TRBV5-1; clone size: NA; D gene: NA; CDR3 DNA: TGCGCCAGCAGCTTGGGAGGAGACGCTGATCAAGCTTTCTTT; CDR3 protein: CASSLGGDADQAFF
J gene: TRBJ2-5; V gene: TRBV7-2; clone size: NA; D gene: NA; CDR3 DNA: TGTGCCAGCAGCTCTAAATGGGGAGGCGCGACCCAGTACTTC; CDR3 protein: CASSSKWGGATQYF
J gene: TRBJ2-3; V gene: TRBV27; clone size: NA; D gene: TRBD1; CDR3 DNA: TGTGCCAGCAGTTTGAATTACCCGGGACAGGGCAGTGGTACGCAGTATTTT; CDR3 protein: CASSLNYPGQGSGTQYF
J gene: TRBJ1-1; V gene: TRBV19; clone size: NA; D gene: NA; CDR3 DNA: TGTGCCAGTAGTTTCTCTCTCCATTCAGGGGACGAAGCTTTCTTT; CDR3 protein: CASSFSLHSGDEAFF
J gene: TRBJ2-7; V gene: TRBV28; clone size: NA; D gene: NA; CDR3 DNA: TGTGCCAGTAGGGATAGGACCTCCTACGAGCAGTACTTC; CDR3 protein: CASRDRTSYEQYF
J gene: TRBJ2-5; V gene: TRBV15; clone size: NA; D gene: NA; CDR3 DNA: TGTGCCACCAGCAGAGACAGGGTCCAAGAGACCCAGTACTTC; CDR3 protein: CATSRDRVQETQYF
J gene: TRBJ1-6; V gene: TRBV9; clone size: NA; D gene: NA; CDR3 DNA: TGTGCCAGCAGCGTAGAAGGACGGGCCAAATACAAATCCCTCCACTTT; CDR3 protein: CASSVEGRAKYKSLHF
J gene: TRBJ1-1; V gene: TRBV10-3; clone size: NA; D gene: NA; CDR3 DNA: TGTGCCATCAGAGCGGTTGGGGCTGGTGGTGAAGCTTTCTTT; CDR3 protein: CAIRAVGAGGEAFF
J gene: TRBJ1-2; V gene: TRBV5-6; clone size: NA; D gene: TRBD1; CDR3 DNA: TGTGCCAGCAGCTTGTTTACAGGGGATAACTATGGCTACACCTTC; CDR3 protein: CASSLFTGDNYGYTF
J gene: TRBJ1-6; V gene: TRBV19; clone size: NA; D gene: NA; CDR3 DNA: TGTGCCAGTAGTATCCCGGGTTCACCCCTCCACTTT; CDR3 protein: CASSIPGSPLHF
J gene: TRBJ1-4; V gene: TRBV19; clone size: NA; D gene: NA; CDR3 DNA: TGTGCCAGTACCCCTGGCGGGACACCTCTTAATGAAAAACTGTTTTTT; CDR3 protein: CASTPGGTPLNEKLFF
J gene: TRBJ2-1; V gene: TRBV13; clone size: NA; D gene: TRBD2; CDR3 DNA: TGTGCCAGCAGCTTACCTAGCGGGGGGGCTATCGACAATGAGCAGTTCTTC; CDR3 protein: CASSLPSGGAIDNEQFF
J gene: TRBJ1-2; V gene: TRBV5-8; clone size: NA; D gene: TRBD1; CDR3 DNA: TGTGCCAGCAGCTTTGACAGGGGTGGCTATGGCTACACCTTC; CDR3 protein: CASSFDRGGYGYTF
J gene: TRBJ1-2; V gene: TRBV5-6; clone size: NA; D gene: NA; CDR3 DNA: TGTGCCAGCAGCTTGGCGCAGGGCCCTAACTATGGCTACACCTTC; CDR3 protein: CASSLAQGPNYGYTF
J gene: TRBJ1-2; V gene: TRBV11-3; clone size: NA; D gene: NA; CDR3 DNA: TGTGCCAGCAGCTTAATAAGGCGGCGGGAGGATTACTATGGCTACACCTTC; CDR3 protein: CASSLIRRREDYYGYTF
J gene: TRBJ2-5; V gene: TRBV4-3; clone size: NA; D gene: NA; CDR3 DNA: TGCGCCAGCAGCCCAGGCAAGTTCCTGGAGACCCAGTACTTC; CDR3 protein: CASSPGKFLETQYF